The T cell receptor (beta chain) described here comes from a study of read filtering for tumor transcriptome and immune sequencing. The library was built from around 0.4 ug RNA with molecular barcoded adaptors for alpha/delta and beta/gamma chains. In TCRdb, the reads were re-called with MiXCR into one record per CDR3 protein. The table has about 58,000 distinct CDR3 sequences, about 12% seen once. V was clipped by 5 bases and J by 0 bases, with 7 bases between them. This CDR3 contains 13 residues. Germline loops: CDR1 SGHTA, CDR2 FQGTGA. This clonotype was detected many times. This receptor was identified in a donor over 35 with multiple myeloma. Sequenced sample: a population of CD138-negative cells sorted from bone marrow. V gene TRBV7-3 combines with J gene TRBJ2-5; a possible D gene is TRBD1 (5 bases). CDR3 bases: TGTGCCAGCAGCCCAGGGTACCAAGAGACCCAGTACTTC. It codes for CASSPGYQETQYF.